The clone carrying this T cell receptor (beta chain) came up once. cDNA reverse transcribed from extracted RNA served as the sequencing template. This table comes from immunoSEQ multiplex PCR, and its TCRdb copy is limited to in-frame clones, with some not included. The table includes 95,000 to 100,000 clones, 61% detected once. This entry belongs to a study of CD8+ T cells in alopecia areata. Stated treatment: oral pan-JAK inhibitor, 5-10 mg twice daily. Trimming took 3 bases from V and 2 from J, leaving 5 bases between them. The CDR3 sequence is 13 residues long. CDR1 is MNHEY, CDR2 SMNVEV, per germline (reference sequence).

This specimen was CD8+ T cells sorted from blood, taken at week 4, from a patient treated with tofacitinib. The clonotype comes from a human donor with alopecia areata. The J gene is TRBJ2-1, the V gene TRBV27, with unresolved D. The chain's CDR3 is CASSFVAYNEQFF. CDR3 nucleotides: TGTGCCAGCAGTTTTGTTGCCTACAATGAGCAGTTCTTC.